This T cell receptor beta chain was obtained from a study of cytomegalovirus exposure and HLA in healthy donors. The CDR3 consists of 16 residues. Per germline, CDR1 SGHTA and CDR2 FQGNSA. V lost 2 bases and J lost 0, with 11 bases in between. The table came from immunoSEQ multiplex PCR; TCRdb's copy has only in-frame clones and leaves some out. The sample shows about 150,000 clones, around 88% of them seen only once. What was sequenced was PBMCs. The clonotype originates from a man aged 18 to 30 in good health and CMV-seropositive. This rearrangement joins TRBV7-2 to TRBJ2-1, with TRBD2 as a possible D gene (6 bases). The CDR3 region has the DNA TGTGCCAGCAGCTTATGGGCGGGGAGCTCCTACAATGAGCAGTTCTTC. It is translated as CASSLWAGSSYNEQFF. The variable domain in full, completed from reference TRBV7-2 and TRBJ2-1, reads GAGVSQSPSNKVTEKGKDVELRCDPISGHTALYWYRQSLGQGLEFLIYFQGNSAPDKSGLPSDRFSAERTGGSVSTLTIQRTQQEDSAVYLCASSLWAGSSYNEQFFGPGTRLTVL.